One and the same sample provided the 20 T cell receptor beta chains below, sequenced in a study of blood T cells in healthy people across ages. Through a sample-barcoded 5' primer and a J-beta primer mix, a second PCR was run for roughly 6 to 11 cycles. Each CDR3 protein gets one entry after TCRdb re-called the 5' RACE reads with MiXCR. Counted here are some 710,000 distinct CDR3 sequences, about 46% occurring once; the ten biggest clones make up about a sixth. The sequenced sample consisted of blood. The receptors shown here come from an elderly man in good health.

To note about this clonotype: Given a much more abundant clone one base away, this may be a read error. The chain has TRBV10-3 and TRBJ2-1, with D maybe TRBD2 (6 bases). Germline values: CDR1 ENHRY, CDR2 SYGVKD. CDR3 size: 13 residues. V was shortened by 2 bases and J by 10 bases, with 12 bases between the two germline ends. The CDR3 nucleotides read TGTGCCATCAGTGAGGGGACTCCATACGAGCAGTTCTTC. As protein: CAISEGTPYEQFF.

This clonotype occurred a few times. The rearrangement links TRBV29-1 to TRBJ2-1; D might be TRBD1 (5 bases). CDR1 and CDR2 (germline): SQVTM, ANQGSEA. The CDR3 loop spans 15 amino acids. The germline V and J ends were trimmed by 3 bases and 9 bases, with 21 bases remaining between them. In DNA, the CDR3 is TGCAGCGTTGAGGCTGGGCAGGGTTTGTATGGTGAGCAGTTCTTC. Protein: CSVEAGQGLYGEQFF.

The chain couples TRBV7-8 to TRBJ2-3; 14 nucleotides align to TRBD2. Per the germline V gene, CDR1 is SGHVS and CDR2 is FQNEAQ. J lost 2 bases, V lost 11 bases, and 12 bases had no gene match. This CDR3 has 17 residues. CDR3 sequence reads: CAGAGGGLAGDTDTQYF. CDR3 nucleotides: TGTGCCGGTGCTGGGGGGGGACTAGCGGGAGACACAGATACGCAGTATTTT.

This chain joins TRBV28 and TRBJ2-5; perhaps D is TRBD1 or TRBD2 (7 bases each). The assigned J gene may be wrong: the sequence end matches TRBJ2-7 better. This CDR3 region has 14 residues. The germline gives CDR1 MDHEN, CDR2 SYDVKM. For the CDR3, the DNA is TGTGCCAGCCTGGGGGAGGGGGCTTTCAACGAGCAGTACTTC. It translates to CASLGEGAFNEQYF.

The chain recombines TRBV20-1 with TRBJ2-5; 9 positions match TRBD1. Germline-derived CDR1 and CDR2 are DFQATT and SNEGSKA (reference sequence). The CDR3 consists of 14 residues. With 5 bases clipped from V and 4 bases from J, the junction kept 8 bases outside the gene matches. This chain's CDR3 is CSASMGQGGETQYF. Here the CDR3 DNA reads TGCAGTGCTTCAATGGGACAGGGTGGAGAGACCCAGTACTTC.

V is TRBV28 and J is TRBJ2-1, with TRBD1 matching 7 bases. The germline V gene encodes CDR1 MDHEN and CDR2 SYDVKM. CDR3 size: 15 residues. J lost 3 bases, V lost 6 bases, and 8 bases had no gene match. DNA of the CDR3: TGTGCCAGCAGACCAGGGGGACAACGCTACAATGAGCAGTTCTTC. This gives the protein CASRPGGQRYNEQFF.

The chain joins TRBV12-3 or TRBV12-4 to TRBJ1-5; TRBD1 might be the D (5 bases). V lost 6 bases, J lost 2 bases, and 14 bases lay in between. The CDR3 is 15 residues long. CDR3 loop: CASSPGGDGNQPQHF. The CDR3 region has the DNA TGTGCCAGCAGCCCTGGGGGGGATGGCAATCAGCCCCAGCATTTT.

A few counts support this clonotype. The chain joins TRBV28 to TRBJ1-2; D possibly corresponds to TRBD1 (6 bases). V shed 6 bases and J shed 3 bases, with 14 bases lying between them. The CDR3 runs 14 residues. Germline-derived CDR1 and CDR2 are MDHEN and SYDVKM. The CDR3 sequence is CASSRQVGDYGYTF. For the CDR3, the DNA is TGTGCCAGCAGCCGACAGGTTGGGGACTATGGCTACACCTTC.

This clonotype was recorded many times. The chain recombines TRBV28 with TRBJ2-3; D gene unclear. Trimming left V 3 bases short and J 2 bases short, with 18 bases between. CDR1 is MDHEN and CDR2 is SYDVKM in the germline V gene. This CDR3 is built from 17 residues. CDR3 coding DNA: TGTGCCAGCAGTTTCTGGGTTACGAGCGAGACCACAGATACGCAGTATTTT. Protein: CASSFWVTSETTDTQYF.

The chain uses TRBV7-2 and TRBJ2-7; tentative D call: TRBD1 (6 bases). The CDR3 consists of 16 residues. The V gene's germline CDR1 is SGHTA and CDR2 FQGNSA. V was trimmed by 6 bases and J by 0 bases, leaving 18 bases between them. CDR3 loop: CASSSYSGQLSYEQYF. The CDR3 bases are TGTGCCAGCAGTTCTTATTCCGGACAGCTCTCCTACGAGCAGTACTTC.

The CDR3 is CSTAAGTSGADTQYF. The CDR3, as DNA: TGCAGTACGGCCGCGGGGACTAGCGGCGCAGATACGCAGTATTTT. V and J are TRBV20-1 and TRBJ2-3; 11 nucleotides match TRBD2. CDR1 DFQATT and CDR2 SNEGSKA come from the germline V gene (reference sequence). V lost 8 bases to trimming and J lost 4 bases; unmatched junction nucleotides: 11. The CDR3 has 15 residues.

The chain links TRBV5-1 to TRBJ2-7; D is perhaps TRBD1 (7 bases). The CDR3 sequence is 15 residues long. Between the trimmed V and J ends, which lost 4 bases and 2 bases, there was a span of 16 bases. Germline lookup yields CDR1 SGHRS and CDR2 YFSETQ. In DNA, the CDR3 is TGCGCCAGCAGCCCCATTCAGGGGGGAGCCTACGAGCAGTACTTC. It translates to CASSPIQGGAYEQYF.

The chain combines TRBV21-1 with TRBJ2-5; TRBD2 reflects the table's D call only, with no check against the DNA. TRBV21-1 is a listed pseudogene. This CDR3 comprises 15 residues. The DNA for the CDR3 is TGTGCCAGCAGCTTGTTGGGAGAGCAACAAGGGACCCAGTACTTC. This translates into CASSLLGEQQGTQYF.

V is TRBV6-2 or TRBV6-3 and J is TRBJ2-1; D unresolved. V was cut by 11 bases and J by 0 bases, with 17 bases left in between. The CDR3 sequence is 15 residues long. CDR1 MNHEY and CDR2 SVGEGT come from the germline V gene. The CDR3 reads CAARRHRSSYNEQFF. In DNA, the CDR3 is TGTGCCGCCCGGAGACACCGGAGCTCCTACAATGAGCAGTTCTTC.

The rearrangement links TRBV12-3 or TRBV12-4 to TRBJ2-7; tentatively, D is TRBD1 (7 bases). V lost 3 bases to trimming and J lost 5 bases, with 14 bases between them. This CDR3 spans 14 amino acids. CDR3 DNA sequence: TGTGCCAGCAGTTTGACAGGGAGGTTCGACGAGCAGTACTTC. Translated: CASSLTGRFDEQYF.

On this clonotype: The junction does not match germline at one end; this may be a read error. V is TRBV9 and J is TRBJ2-1; no clear D. Germline CDR1 reads SGDLS; CDR2 reads YYNGEE. This CDR3 has 16 amino acids. The CDR3 nucleotides are TGTGCCAGCAGCGTAGATCCGGCGAGCTCCTACAGTGAGCAGTTCTTC. The encoded protein is CASSVDPASSYSEQFF. Full variable domain (rest looked up from reference TRBV9 and TRBJ2-1): DSGVTQTPKHLITATGQRVTLRCSPRSGDLSVYWYQQSLDQGLQFLIQYYNGEERAKGNILERFSAQQFPDLHSELNLSSLELGDSALYFCASSVDPASSYSEQFFGPGTRLTVL.

This clonotype appeared a few times. This chain connects TRBV4-2 to TRBJ2-7; 7 bases line up with TRBD2. The germline V gene encodes CDR1 LGHNA and CDR2 YNFKEQ. This CDR3 spans 15 amino acids. Trimming cost V 0 bases and J 4 bases; bases outside gene matches: 6. As DNA, the CDR3 is TGTGCCAGCAGCCAAGAAAGAGCGGGGCCATACGAGCAGTACTTC. Translating gives CASSQERAGPYEQYF.

The chain has TRBV7-2 and TRBJ2-1; D perhaps matches TRBD2 (7 bases). Trimming shortened V by 3 bases and J by 13 bases, and 19 bases separated the two germline ends. This CDR3 is built from 14 residues. CDR1 SGHTA and CDR2 FQGNSA come from the germline V gene. DNA of the CDR3: TGTGCCAGCAGCTTTGCGCGGGGGCAAGAGACCCAGTTCTTC. Its translation: CASSFARGQETQFF.

The chain combines TRBV25-1 with TRBJ1-2; 11 bases line up with TRBD1. This CDR3 has 15 amino acids. Germline trimming cut 8 bases from V and 8 bases from J; bases unmatched to any gene: 13. CDR1 is MGHDK and CDR2 is SYGVNS in the germline V gene. DNA of the CDR3: TGTGCCAGCCAAGGACAGGGGGCTATAAAGTGGGGCTACACCTTC. Amino acid sequence: CASQGQGAIKWGYTF.

This sequence joins TRBV7-9 and TRBJ2-7, with 9 bases that match TRBD2. This CDR3 is 15 amino acids long. The V gene end was trimmed by 5 bases and the J gene end by 4 bases; junction bases not matched to a gene: 9. The germline V gene has CDR1 SEHNR and CDR2 FQNEAQ (reference sequence). In DNA form, the CDR3 reads TGTGCCAGCAGCCGCGTGGGAGCGGGAGGTTACGAGCAGTACTTC. It specifies CASSRVGAGGYEQYF. The entire variable domain, with the rest obtained from reference TRBV7-9 and TRBJ2-7, is as follows: DTGVSQNPRHKITKRGQNVTFRCDPISEHNRLYWYRQTLGQGPEFLTYFQNEAQLEKSRLLSDRFSAERPKGSFSTLEIQRTEQGDSAMYLCASSRVGAGGYEQYFGPGTRLTVT.